Presented here are 3 T cell receptor beta chains from one specimen sequenced in a study of response to subunit inactivated influenza vaccine. MiXCR, run by TCRdb on the RT-PCR reads, gives a single entry per CDR3 protein. This table holds 700,000 to 800,000 distinct CDR3 sequences, 18% found once. Specimen: PBMCs from blood, collected about 5 days after vaccination. The receptors originated from a man between 50 and 59 years old who received an inactivated influenza vaccine.

The sample holds a few counts of this clonotype. The junction differs from germline at one of its ends, possibly a read error. The rearrangement links TRBV6-2 or TRBV6-3 to TRBJ2-6; D is unresolved. CDR3 length equals 17 residues. The germline V gene encodes CDR1 MNHEY and CDR2 SVGEGT. In DNA form, the CDR3 reads TGTGCCAGCAGCTACTCGCGAAACGGCACTGGGGCCAACGTCCTGACTTTC. As protein: CASSYSRNGTGANVLTF.

V usage is TRBV25-1 and J usage is TRBJ2-5; 8 bases align to TRBD2. CDR3 length: 12 amino acids. V lost 8 bases to trimming and J lost 3 bases; unmatched junction nucleotides: 2. CDR1 is MGHDK and CDR2 is SYGVNS in the germline V gene. The CDR3 region has the DNA TGTGCCAGCCTCGGGGGGGAAGAGACCCAGTACTTC. Translation: CASLGGEETQYF.

This clonotype was seen more than once but under ten times. The V call is TRBV7-9, the J call TRBJ2-7, with 9 bases aligning to TRBD1. In germline, CDR1 is SEHNR, CDR2 FQNEAQ (reference sequence). The CDR3 extends over 12 amino acids. The CDR3 DNA sequence: TGTGCGACCGGGACAGGGTCTTACGAGCAGTACTTC. Protein product: CATGTGSYEQYF. The full variable domain, its missing parts supplied by reference TRBV7-9 and TRBJ2-7, is DTGVSQNPRHKITKRGQNVTFRCDPISEHNRLYWYRQTLGQGPEFLTYFQNEAQLEKSRLLSDRFSAERPKGSFSTLEIQRTEQGDSAMYLCATGTGSYEQYFGPGTRLTVT.